The entry that follows covers one T cell receptor (beta chain) sequence. What it recognizes is unknown. Other DNA sequences in the same sample also yield this CDR3. The data stem from a study of beta chain features in type 1 diabetes. Study as a whole: Cells sorted and examined across all samples totaled 85 million to 110 million.

Germline loops: CDR1 SEHNR, CDR2 FQNEAQ (reference sequence). CDR3 length: 12 amino acids. V dropped 2 bases and J dropped 5 bases, with 7 bases sitting between them. General observations from the study: Diminished insertions and augmented deletions at VDJ junctions characterized type 1 diabetes patients. Patients showed naive, central memory and Treg TCRB repertoires that appeared more similar than those of healthy donors.

Purity of each sorted population was above 95%. The investigators reverse transcribed all of the isolated RNA, so they sequenced expressed TCRB transcripts. Libraries were prepared by immunoSEQ multiplex PCR; TCRdb keeps only in-frame clonotypes and omits some of them. The sample contains around 150,000 clones, 6.9% of which appear only once. The clonotype originates from a woman younger than 45 in good health. The chain has TRBV7-9 and TRBJ2-7; TRBD1 might be the D (6 bases). Sequencing was carried out using central memory CD4+ T cells from blood. Written as DNA, the CDR3 is TGTGCCAGCAGCTTAACAGGGAACGAGCAGTACTTC. Amino acid sequence: CASSLTGNEQYF.